This T cell receptor beta chain was retrieved from a study of CD8+CD57+ T cells in acquired aplastic anemia. In the study overall: Sorted CD4+ plus CD8+ cells gave DNA averaging roughly 3 ug.

General study results and limits: Patients showed no significant difference from controls in CD8+ Simpson's diversity. A set of some 28 CD8+ CDR3 sequences was shared between patients and controls, and these sequences appeared highly expressed in patients.

Investigators profiled TCR beta VDJ and CDR3 from genomic DNA template. TCRdb passed the reads through MiXCR, listing each CDR3 protein once. The table lists about 290,000 distinct CDR3 sequences, about 50% of them singletons. For this clonotype: Its specificity is unknown.

V lost 3 bases and J 3 bases, leaving 17 bases between the germline ends. This CDR3 region has 16 residues. The sequenced patients had an expansion of CD8+CD57+ cells seen by flow cytometry. Sequenced sample: sorted CD4+, CD8+, or CD8+CD57+ T cells (not recorded which) from PBMCs. The J gene is TRBJ1-1, the V gene TRBV12-3 or TRBV12-4; D might be TRBD1 (6 bases). The TCR originated in a human donor with aplastic anemia. CDR3: CASSFLMQGRYTEAFF. CDR3 bases: TGTGCCAGCAGTTTCTTAATGCAGGGGCGATACACTGAAGCTTTCTTT.